One and the same sample provided the 16 T cell receptor beta chains below, sequenced in a study of pediatric ulcerative colitis. During colonoscopy, one to two rectal pinch biopsies were collected. TCRdb's table, derived via immunoSEQ multiplex PCR, lists solely in-frame clones and lacks some. The profile shows fewer than 30,000 clones, 65% to 80% of them singletons. The specimen sequenced was gut tissue. These TCRs come from a boy between 10 and 17 years old with severe ulcerative colitis.

The V gene is TRBV7-2, the J gene TRBJ2-3, with TRBD2 as a possible D gene (6 bases). The CDR3 length is 12 residues. Germline V CDR1 and CDR2: SGHTA, FQGNSA. Trimming left V 5 bases short and J 8 bases short, with 11 bases between. DNA of the CDR3: TGTGCCAGCAGCGACACCGGGGGTACGCAGTATTTT. It translates to CASSDTGGTQYF.

The CDR3 DNA sequence: TGTGCCAGCAGGGGACTAGACAGGGTTAATTCACCCCTCCACTTT. This translates into CASRGLDRVNSPLHF. The chain joins TRBV6-6 to TRBJ1-6, with TRBD1 matching 7 bases. CDR3 length: 15 amino acids. Germline V CDR1 and CDR2: MNHNY, SVGAGI (reference sequence). V trimming: 6 bases; J trimming: 6 bases; junction bases outside the gene matches: 8.

The V gene is TRBV11-3, the J gene TRBJ2-1, with 7 nucleotides matching TRBD2. The CDR3 is 18 amino acids. V lost 4 bases to trimming and J lost 1 base; unmatched junction nucleotides: 13. The germline gives CDR1 SGHNT, CDR2 YENEEA. The CDR3 sequence: CASSSEAGAPLSYNEQFF. CDR3 nucleotide sequence: TGTGCCAGCAGCTCAGAGGCGGGAGCTCCTCTTTCCTACAATGAGCAGTTCTTC.

This sequence joins TRBV29-1 and TRBJ1-1; 7 bases are shared with TRBD1. Germline CDR1 is SQVTM and CDR2 is ANQGSEA. CDR3 size: 15 residues. With 4 bases clipped from V and 1 base from J, the junction kept 9 bases outside the gene matches. The CDR3 protein is CSVAQGLSWNTEAFF. As DNA, the CDR3 is TGCAGCGTTGCACAGGGGTTAAGTTGGAACACTGAAGCTTTCTTT.

The chain has TRBV6-5 and TRBJ2-1; 8 nucleotides agree with TRBD1. The CDR3 totals 15 residues. Germline V gene data show CDR1 as MNHEY and CDR2 as SVGAGI. The junction had 7 bases not matched to a gene; V was cut back by 4 bases and J by 5 bases. CDR3 nucleotide sequence: TGTGCCAGCAGTTTAGGAGGACAGGGTGACAATGAGCAGTTCTTC. Translation: CASSLGGQGDNEQFF.

The V gene is TRBV11-3, the J gene TRBJ2-2; maybe TRBD1 (5 bases). This CDR3 is 14 amino acids long. Trimming took 7 bases from V and 2 from J, leaving 11 bases between them. Looked up from germline, CDR1 is SGHNT and CDR2 is YENEEA. The CDR3 coding sequence is TGTGCCAGCATCAGGGATCGTAACACCGGGGAGCTGTTTTTT. It specifies CASIRDRNTGELFF. Drawing the rest from reference TRBV11-3 and TRBJ2-2, the complete variable domain is EAGVVQSPRYKIIEKKQPVAFWCNPISGHNTLYWYLQNLGQGPELLIRYENEEAVDDSQLPKDRFSAERLKGVDSTLKIQPAELGDSAVYLCASIRDRNTGELFFGEGSRLTVL.

The chain recombines TRBV11-2 with TRBJ1-1; no clear D. The CDR3 spans 14 residues. Germline V gives CDR1 SGHAT, CDR2 FQNNGV. Trimming removed 1 base at V and 4 bases at J, with 10 bases between. As DNA, the CDR3 is TGTGCCAGCAGCTTAGTACGCGCCGTCACTGAAGCTTTCTTT. Protein product: CASSLVRAVTEAFF.

The chain recombines TRBV10-3 with TRBJ2-7; 7 bases are shared with TRBD2. From germline, CDR1 is ENHRY and CDR2 SYGVKD. Trimming cost V 6 bases and J 1 base; bases outside gene matches: 6. CDR3 length: 14 amino acids. As DNA, the CDR3 is TGTGCCATCAGCCCCCGCGGGAGTTCCTACGAGCAGTACTTC. It translates to CAISPRGSSYEQYF.

The rearrangement links TRBV23-1 to TRBJ1-1; D remains unclear. TRBV23-1 carries the ORF label, with uncertain function. Trimming stripped 5 bases from V and 5 bases from J, with 9 bases between. The CDR3 length is 12 residues. The CDR3 region has the DNA TGCGCCAGCAGTGAAAATGGGACTGAAGCTTTCTTT. Its protein product is CASSENGTEAFF.

The chain is built from TRBV5-4 and TRBJ2-1, with 7 bases identical to TRBD2. The CDR3 contains 16 residues. Germline V lookup: CDR1 SGHNT, CDR2 YYREEE (reference sequence). V was pared by 5 bases and J by 1 base, with 9 bases of the junction left unmatched. CDR3 in amino acids: CASSREGGESYNEQFF. The DNA of the CDR3 is TGTGCCAGCAGTCGAGAGGGAGGGGAGTCCTACAATGAGCAGTTCTTC.

This clone was counted a few times. The V call is TRBV6-1, the J call TRBJ2-1; possibly TRBD2 for D (6 bases). Trimming removed 4 bases from V and 9 bases from J, with 16 bases in between. CDR3 length: 14 amino acids. The germline V gene has CDR1 MNHNS and CDR2 SASEGT. The CDR3 nucleotides read TGTGCCAGCAGTGGGGGGGACCCGACGGTTGAGCAGTTCTTC. Translation gives CASSGGDPTVEQFF.

The chain employs TRBV7-9 and TRBJ1-2; 8 bases map to TRBD1. The CDR3 is made up of 15 amino acids. In germline, CDR1 is SEHNR, CDR2 FQNEAQ (reference sequence). J lost 4 bases, V lost 0 bases, and 4 bases had no gene match. CDR3 sequence reads: CASSLAGQGPYGYTF. CDR3 bases: TGTGCCAGCAGCTTAGCAGGACAGGGCCCCTATGGCTACACCTTC.

CDR3 loop: CASSFRWTEAFF. CDR3 DNA: TGTGCCAGCAGTTTTAGGTGGACTGAAGCTTTCTTT. The gene calls are TRBV6-5 and TRBJ1-1; D remains ambiguous. CDR1 MNHEY and CDR2 SVGAGI come from the germline V gene. Trimming cost V 4 bases and J 5 bases, with 8 bases left between them. The CDR3 has 12 amino acids.

V and J are TRBV2 and TRBJ2-5; D remains unclear. The CDR3 covers 11 residues. The V gene's germline CDR1 is SNHLY and CDR2 FYNNEI. Trimming stripped 7 bases from V and 2 bases from J, with 5 bases between. In nucleotides, the CDR3 is TGTGCCAGCAATCAACAAGAGACCCAGTACTTC. Translated, it gives CASNQQETQYF.

The genes are TRBV6-5 and TRBJ2-7; D remains unclear. V lost 4 bases and J lost 3, with 13 bases in between. Germline loops: CDR1 MNHEY, CDR2 SVGAGI. The length of the CDR3 is 14 residues. The CDR3 region is CASSSTTSHYEQYF. The CDR3 bases are TGTGCCAGCAGTTCGACCACATCTCACTACGAGCAGTACTTC.

The V call is TRBV30, the J call TRBJ1-1; D unclear. Looked up from germline, CDR1 is GTSNPN and CDR2 is SVGIG (reference sequence). V shed 0 bases and J shed 3 bases, with 8 bases lying between them. The CDR3 spans 13 residues. The CDR3 DNA follows: TGTGCCTGGAGTGTTGGGCCAGACACTGAAGCTTTCTTT. Translation: CAWSVGPDTEAFF.